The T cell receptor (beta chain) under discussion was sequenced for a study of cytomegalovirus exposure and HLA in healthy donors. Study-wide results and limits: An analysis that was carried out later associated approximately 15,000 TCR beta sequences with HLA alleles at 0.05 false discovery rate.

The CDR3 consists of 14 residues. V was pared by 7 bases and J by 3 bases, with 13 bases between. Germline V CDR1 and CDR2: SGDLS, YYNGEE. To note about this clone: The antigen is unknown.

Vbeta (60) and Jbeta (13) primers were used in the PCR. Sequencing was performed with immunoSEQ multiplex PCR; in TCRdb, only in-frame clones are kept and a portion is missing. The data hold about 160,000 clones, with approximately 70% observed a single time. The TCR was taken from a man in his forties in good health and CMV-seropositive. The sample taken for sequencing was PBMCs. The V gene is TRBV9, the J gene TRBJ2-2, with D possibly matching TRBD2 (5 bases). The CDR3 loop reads CASREAADTGELFF. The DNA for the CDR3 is TGTGCCAGCCGAGAAGCAGCGGACACCGGGGAGCTGTTTTTT.